The 8 T cell receptor beta chains below all came from one sample that was sequenced in a study of CD8+ T cells in alopecia areata. Extraction and reverse transcription of RNA yielded cDNA as the sequencing template. Sequenced by immunoSEQ multiplex PCR; TCRdb stores in-frame clones only, minus some. Altogether about 130,000 clones are present, around three fifths being singletons, with the ten largest covering roughly 4.5%. Sequenced here: CD4+ T cells sorted from blood, sampled at week 0. The receptors shown here come from a human donor with alopecia areata.

This clone appeared a few times. CDR3 residues: CASSRRTGAYDGYTF. The CDR3 region has the DNA TGTGCCAGCAGTAGACGGACGGGAGCCTACGATGGCTACACCTTC. This chain connects TRBV2 to TRBJ1-2, with no clear D. V gave up 5 bases and J gave up 6 bases, with 19 bases separating them. This CDR3 contains 15 residues. The germline V gene has CDR1 SNHLY and CDR2 FYNNEI.

The chain combines TRBV6-5 with TRBJ2-3; D call uncertain. CDR3 length: 13 amino acids. Looked up from germline, CDR1 is MNHEY and CDR2 is SVGAGI. V lost 7 bases to trimming and J lost 2 bases, with 10 bases between them. CDR3 in amino acids: CASIGENTDTQYF. The CDR3 region has the DNA TGTGCCAGCATAGGAGAAAACACAGATACGCAGTATTTT.

The chain uses TRBV7-2 and TRBJ2-5, with TRBD2 matching over 12 bases. The CDR3 is made up of 16 amino acids. V dropped 5 bases and J dropped 5; count of bases not matched to a gene: 9. Germline-derived CDR1 and CDR2 are SGHTA and FQGNSA. In DNA form, the CDR3 reads TGTGCCAGCAGCCAAAGCGGACTAGCGGGAAGTGAGACCCAGTACTTC. As protein: CASSQSGLAGSETQYF.

CDR3 region: CASSQDRGITQPQHF. The CDR3 bases are TGCGCCAGCAGCCAAGATCGGGGAATTACTCAGCCCCAGCATTTT. The rearrangement links TRBV4-3 to TRBJ1-5, with unresolved D. Germline CDR1 reads LGHNA; CDR2 reads YSLEER. V gave up 0 bases and J gave up 6 bases, with 12 bases separating them. The CDR3 covers 15 residues.

The chain recombines TRBV6-5 with TRBJ2-2; 8 positions agree with TRBD1. The CDR3 spans 15 residues. Germline V gene data show CDR1 as MNHEY and CDR2 as SVGAGI. Trimming at V came to 6 bases and at J to 5 bases, leaving 8 bases not matched to a gene. CDR3 residues: CASRTGTGATGELFF. CDR3 in DNA: TGTGCCAGCAGAACCGGGACAGGAGCTACCGGGGAGCTGTTTTTT.

This clone came up a few times. This chain uses TRBV7-9 with TRBJ2-7; 8 nucleotides match TRBD2. The CDR3 has 12 amino acids. Germline assignment: CDR1 SEHNR and CDR2 FQNEAQ (reference sequence). With 8 bases clipped from V and 5 bases from J, the junction kept 5 bases outside the gene matches. The CDR3 is CASGLGGDEQYF. As DNA, the CDR3 is TGTGCCAGCGGCCTCGGGGGGGACGAGCAGTACTTC.

V is TRBV2 and J is TRBJ2-5, with 8 bases that match TRBD2. The germline gives CDR1 SNHLY, CDR2 FYNNEI. The CDR3 contains 14 residues. V shed 3 bases, J shed 5 bases, and the junction held 5 bases outside the gene matches. The CDR3 protein is CASSDRGGLETQYF. Here the CDR3 DNA reads TGTGCCAGCAGTGATCGGGGGGGTTTGGAGACCCAGTACTTC.

The CDR3 spells CASSLGGTGGNEQFF. Written as DNA, the CDR3 is TGCGCCAGCAGCTTGGGCGGGACAGGGGGCAATGAGCAGTTCTTC. This chain connects TRBV5-1 to TRBJ2-1; 11 nucleotides align to TRBD1. The CDR3 sequence is 15 residues long. Trimming at V came to 0 bases and at J to 6 bases, leaving 2 bases not matched to a gene. Germline V CDR1 and CDR2: SGHRS, YFSETQ.